This TCR beta chain was captured by sequencing in a study of T-cell memory formation after mild COVID-19. Study results and limitations: Within pre-infection memory, some responding clones were found, suggesting cross-reactive memory joined. Contracting CD4+ clones lay largely in CM and EM, with CD8+ ones residing in EMRA.

This clonotype has ten or more counts. Its antigen is undetermined. In germline, CDR1 is SSHAT, CDR2 FNYEAQ (reference sequence). CDR3 length: 13 amino acids. Between the trimmed V and J ends, which lost 2 bases and 5 bases, there was a span of 6 bases. TCRdb itself ran the 5' RACE reads through MiXCR, one entry per CDR3 protein. Of about 49,000 distinct CDR3 sequences in the sample, 7% to 8% are singletons; the top ten hold roughly 1.3%. This clonotype was obtained from a young man who had mild COVID-19 (a few samples of this study predate the infection). Cell type and time point are not known. Material for sequencing was PBMCs or a T cell subset sorted from them (not recorded which). The chain joins TRBV7-7 to TRBJ2-2, with D maybe TRBD2 (5 bases). CDR3 in DNA: TGTGCCAGCAGCTTAAGGGAGACCGGGGAGCTGTTTTTT. It encodes CASSLRETGELFF.